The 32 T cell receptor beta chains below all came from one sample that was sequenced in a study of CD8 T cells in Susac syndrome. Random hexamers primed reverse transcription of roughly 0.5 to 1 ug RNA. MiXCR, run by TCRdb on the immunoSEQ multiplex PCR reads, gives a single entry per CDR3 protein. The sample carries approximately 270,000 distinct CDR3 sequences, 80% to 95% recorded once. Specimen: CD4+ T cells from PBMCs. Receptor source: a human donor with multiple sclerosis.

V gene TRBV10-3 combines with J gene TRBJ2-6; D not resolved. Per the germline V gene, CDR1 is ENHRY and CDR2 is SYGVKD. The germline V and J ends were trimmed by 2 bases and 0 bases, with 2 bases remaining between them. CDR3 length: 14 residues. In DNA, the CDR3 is TGTGCCATCAGTGAGGCCTCTGGGGCCAACGTCCTGACTTTC. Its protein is CAISEASGANVLTF.

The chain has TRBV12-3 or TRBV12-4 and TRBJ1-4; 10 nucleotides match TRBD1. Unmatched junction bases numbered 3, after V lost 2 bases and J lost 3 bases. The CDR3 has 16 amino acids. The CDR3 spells CASSLSDRGANEKLFF. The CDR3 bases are TGTGCCAGCAGTTTATCGGACAGGGGGGCTAATGAAAAACTGTTTTTT.

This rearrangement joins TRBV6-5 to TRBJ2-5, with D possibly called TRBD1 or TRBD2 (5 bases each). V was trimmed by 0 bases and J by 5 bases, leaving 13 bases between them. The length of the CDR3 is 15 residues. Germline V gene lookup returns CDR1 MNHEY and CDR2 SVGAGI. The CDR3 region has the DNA TGTGCCAGCAGTTACTCGTTTCAGGGAGTCGAGACCCAGTACTTC. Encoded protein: CASSYSFQGVETQYF.

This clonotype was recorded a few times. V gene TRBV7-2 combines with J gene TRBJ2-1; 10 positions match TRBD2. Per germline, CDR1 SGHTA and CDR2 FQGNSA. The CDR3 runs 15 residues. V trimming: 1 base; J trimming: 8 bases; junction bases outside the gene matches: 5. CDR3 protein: CASSLVSSGSDEQFF. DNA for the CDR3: TGTGCCAGCAGCTTAGTGTCTAGCGGGAGCGATGAGCAGTTCTTC.

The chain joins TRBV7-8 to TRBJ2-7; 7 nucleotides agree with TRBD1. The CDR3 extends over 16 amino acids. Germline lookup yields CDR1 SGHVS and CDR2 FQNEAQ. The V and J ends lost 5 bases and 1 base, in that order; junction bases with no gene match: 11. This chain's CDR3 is CASSLPRDRPSYEQYV. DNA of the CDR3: TGTGCCAGCAGCCTCCCCCGGGACAGACCATCCTACGAGCAGTACGTC.

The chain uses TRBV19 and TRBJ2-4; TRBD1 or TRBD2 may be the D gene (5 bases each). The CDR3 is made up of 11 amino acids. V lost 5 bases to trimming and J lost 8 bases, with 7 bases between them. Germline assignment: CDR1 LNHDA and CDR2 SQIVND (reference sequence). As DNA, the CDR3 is TGTGCCAGTAGTGGGGGACACATTCAGTACTTC. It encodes CASSGGHIQYF. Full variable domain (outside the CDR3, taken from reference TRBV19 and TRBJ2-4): DGGITQSPKYLFRKEGQNVTLSCEQNLNHDAMYWYRQDPGQGLRLIYYSQIVNDFQKGDIAEGYSVSREKKESFPLTVTSAQKNPTAFYLCASSGGHIQYFGAGTRLSVL.

CDR3 protein: CASSSGTPPNYEQYF. The CDR3 nucleotides read TGTGCCAGCAGTTCCGGGACGCCGCCGAACTACGAGCAGTACTTC. V gene TRBV6-6 combines with J gene TRBJ2-7, with D perhaps TRBD1 or TRBD2 (5 bases each). Germline lookup yields CDR1 MNHNY and CDR2 SVGAGI (reference sequence). The CDR3 contains 15 residues. Trimming cost V 4 bases and J 3 bases, with 16 bases left between them.

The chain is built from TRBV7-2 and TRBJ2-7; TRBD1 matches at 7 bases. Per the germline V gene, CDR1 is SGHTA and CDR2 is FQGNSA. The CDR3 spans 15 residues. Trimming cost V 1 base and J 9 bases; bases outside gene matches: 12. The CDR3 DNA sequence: TGTGCCAGCAGCTTAGAGGGGACAGCAGATCATCGGCAGTACTTC. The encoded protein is CASSLEGTADHRQYF.

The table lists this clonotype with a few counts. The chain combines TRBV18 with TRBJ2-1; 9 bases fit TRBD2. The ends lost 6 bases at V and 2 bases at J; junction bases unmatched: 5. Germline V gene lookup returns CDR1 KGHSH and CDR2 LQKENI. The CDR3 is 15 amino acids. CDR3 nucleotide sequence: TGTGCCAGCTCTCCGACTAGCGGAGCCTACAATGAGCAGTTCTTC. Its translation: CASSPTSGAYNEQFF.

The CDR3 sequence is CSVPLSGLNNEQFF. CDR3 nucleotides: TGCAGCGTTCCCCTTAGCGGGCTTAACAATGAGCAGTTCTTC. The rearrangement links TRBV29-1 to TRBJ2-1; the match to TRBD2 covers 7 bases. The CDR3 spans 14 residues. The germline gives CDR1 SQVTM, CDR2 ANQGSEA. Losses at the gene ends were 5 bases for V and 5 bases for J; bases not matched to a gene: 9.

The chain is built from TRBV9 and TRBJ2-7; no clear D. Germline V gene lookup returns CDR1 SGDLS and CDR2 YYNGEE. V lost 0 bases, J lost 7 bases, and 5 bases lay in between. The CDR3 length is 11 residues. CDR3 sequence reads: CASSVESEQYV. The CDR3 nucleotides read TGTGCCAGCAGCGTAGAGAGTGAGCAGTACGTC.

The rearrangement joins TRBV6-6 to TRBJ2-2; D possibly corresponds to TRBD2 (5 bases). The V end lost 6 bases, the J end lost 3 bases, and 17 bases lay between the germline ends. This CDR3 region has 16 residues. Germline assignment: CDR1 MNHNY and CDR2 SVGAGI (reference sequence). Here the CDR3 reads CASRPPPGSYTGELFF. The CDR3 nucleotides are TGTGCCAGCAGACCCCCCCCGGGGTCCTACACCGGGGAGCTGTTTTTT.

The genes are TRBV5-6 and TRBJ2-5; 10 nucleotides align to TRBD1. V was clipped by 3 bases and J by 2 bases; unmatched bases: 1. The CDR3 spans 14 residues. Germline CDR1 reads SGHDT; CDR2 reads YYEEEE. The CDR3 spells CASSWDRGQETQYF. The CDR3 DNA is TGTGCCAGCAGCTGGGACAGGGGTCAAGAGACCCAGTACTTC. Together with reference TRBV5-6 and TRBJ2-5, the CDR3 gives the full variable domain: DAGVTQSPTHLIKTRGQQVTLRCSPKSGHDTVSWYQQALGQGPQFIFQYYEEEERQRGNFPDRFSGHQFPNYSSELNVNALLLGDSALYLCASSWDRGQETQYFGPGTRLLVL.

CDR3 region: CASRRGQGRYEQYF. The CDR3 DNA sequence: TGTGCCAGCAGAAGAGGACAGGGGCGGTACGAGCAGTACTTC. This sequence joins TRBV6-5 and TRBJ2-7; 9 bases agree with TRBD1. CDR1 is MNHEY, CDR2 SVGAGI, per germline. This CDR3 has 14 residues. V lost 6 bases to trimming and J lost 4 bases; unmatched junction nucleotides: 7.

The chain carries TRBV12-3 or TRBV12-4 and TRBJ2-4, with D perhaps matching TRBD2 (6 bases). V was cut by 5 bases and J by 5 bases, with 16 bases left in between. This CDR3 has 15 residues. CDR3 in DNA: TGTGCCAGCAGTCCGGGTACCGGGACTCAAAACATTCAGTACTTC. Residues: CASSPGTGTQNIQYF.

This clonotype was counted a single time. The CDR3, as DNA: TGTGCCTGCCAGACTAGCGGCCTAAACTACGAGCAGTACTTC. Its translation is CACQTSGLNYEQYF. This rearrangement joins TRBV30 to TRBJ2-7; 9 bases fit TRBD2. CDR3 length: 14 amino acids. V shed 6 bases, J shed 3 bases, and the junction held 9 bases outside the gene matches. Germline assignment: CDR1 GTSNPN and CDR2 SVGIG (reference sequence). The variable domain in full, completed from reference TRBV30 and TRBJ2-7, reads SQTIHQWPATLVQPVGSPLSLECTVEGTSNPNLYWYRQAAGRGLQLLFYSVGIGQISSEVPQNLSASRPQDRQFILSSKKLLLSDSGFYLCACQTSGLNYEQYFGPGTRLTVT.

The DNA for the CDR3 is TGTGCCAGCAGTATACTATCGGACGCGGGGGAGACCCAGTACTTC. Translated: CASSILSDAGETQYF. This chain uses TRBV12-3 or TRBV12-4 with TRBJ2-5; D is possibly TRBD2 (6 bases). V lost 5 bases and J lost 5, with 18 bases in between. The CDR3 has 15 amino acids.

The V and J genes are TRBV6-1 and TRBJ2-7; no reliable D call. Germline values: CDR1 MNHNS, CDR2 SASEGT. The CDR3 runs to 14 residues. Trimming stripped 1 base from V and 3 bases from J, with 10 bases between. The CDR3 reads CASSEVGVDYEQYV. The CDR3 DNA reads TGTGCCAGCAGTGAAGTTGGCGTTGACTACGAGCAGTACGTC.

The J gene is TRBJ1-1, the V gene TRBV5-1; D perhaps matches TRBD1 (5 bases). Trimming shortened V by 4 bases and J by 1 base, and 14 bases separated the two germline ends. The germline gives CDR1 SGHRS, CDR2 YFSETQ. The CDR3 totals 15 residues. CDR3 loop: CASSPVGQGNTEAFF. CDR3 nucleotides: TGCGCCAGCAGCCCCGTGGGGCAGGGGAACACTGAAGCTTTCTTT.

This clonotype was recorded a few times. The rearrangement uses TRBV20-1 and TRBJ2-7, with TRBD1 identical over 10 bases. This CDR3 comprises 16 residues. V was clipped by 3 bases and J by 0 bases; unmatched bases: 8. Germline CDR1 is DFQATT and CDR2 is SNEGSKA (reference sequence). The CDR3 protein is CSARHTGTGDSYEQYF. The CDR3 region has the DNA TGCAGTGCTAGGCATACCGGGACAGGGGACTCCTACGAGCAGTACTTC.

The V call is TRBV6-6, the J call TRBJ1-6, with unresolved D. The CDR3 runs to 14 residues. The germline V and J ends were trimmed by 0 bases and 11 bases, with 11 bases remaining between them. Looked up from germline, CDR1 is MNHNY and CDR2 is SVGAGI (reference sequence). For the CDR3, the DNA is TGTGCCAGCAGTTACTCTGAGATAGTGGCACCCCTCCACTTT. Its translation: CASSYSEIVAPLHF.

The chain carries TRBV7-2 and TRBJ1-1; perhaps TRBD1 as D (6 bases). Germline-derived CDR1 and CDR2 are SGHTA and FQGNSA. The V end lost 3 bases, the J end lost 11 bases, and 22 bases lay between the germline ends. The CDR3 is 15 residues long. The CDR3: CASSFLTGAVSSAFF. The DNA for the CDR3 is TGTGCCAGCAGCTTCCTAACGGGGGCAGTTTCATCGGCTTTCTTT.

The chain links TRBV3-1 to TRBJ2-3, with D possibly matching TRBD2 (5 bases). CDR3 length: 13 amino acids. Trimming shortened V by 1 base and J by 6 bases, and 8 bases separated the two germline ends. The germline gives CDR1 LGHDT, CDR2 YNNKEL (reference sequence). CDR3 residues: CASSQGGLDTQYF. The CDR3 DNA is TGTGCCAGCAGCCAAGGAGGGTTGGATACGCAGTATTTT.

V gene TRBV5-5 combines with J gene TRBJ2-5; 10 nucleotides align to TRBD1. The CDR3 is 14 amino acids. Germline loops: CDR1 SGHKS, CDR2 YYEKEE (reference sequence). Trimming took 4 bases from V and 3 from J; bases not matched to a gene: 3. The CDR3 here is CASSMDRGEETQYF. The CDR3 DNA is TGTGCCAGCAGCATGGACAGGGGGGAAGAGACCCAGTACTTC.

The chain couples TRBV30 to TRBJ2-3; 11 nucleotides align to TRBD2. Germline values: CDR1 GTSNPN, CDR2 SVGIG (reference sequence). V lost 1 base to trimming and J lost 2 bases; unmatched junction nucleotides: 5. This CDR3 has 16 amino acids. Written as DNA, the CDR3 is TGTGCCTGGAGTGACAGACTAGCGGGGCTCACAGATACGCAGTATTTT. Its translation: CAWSDRLAGLTDTQYF.

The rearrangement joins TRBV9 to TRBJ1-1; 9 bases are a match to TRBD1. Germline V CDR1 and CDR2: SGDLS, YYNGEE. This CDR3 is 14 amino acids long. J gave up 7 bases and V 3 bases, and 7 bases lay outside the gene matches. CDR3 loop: CASSGALGQGEAFF. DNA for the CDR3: TGTGCCAGCAGCGGCGCATTGGGACAGGGTGAAGCTTTCTTT.

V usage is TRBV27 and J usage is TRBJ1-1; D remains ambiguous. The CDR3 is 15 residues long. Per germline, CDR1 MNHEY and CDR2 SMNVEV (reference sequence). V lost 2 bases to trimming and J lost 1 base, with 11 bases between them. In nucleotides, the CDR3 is TGTGCCAGCAGTTTAATAGGAACGGGGAACACTGAAGCTTTCTTT. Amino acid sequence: CASSLIGTGNTEAFF.

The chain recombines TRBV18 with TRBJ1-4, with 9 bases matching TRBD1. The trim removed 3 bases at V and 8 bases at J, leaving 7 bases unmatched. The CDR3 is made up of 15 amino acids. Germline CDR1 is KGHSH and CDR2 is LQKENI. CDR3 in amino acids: CASSPGTGLGEKLFF. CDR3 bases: TGTGCCAGCTCACCCGGGACAGGGCTCGGCGAAAAACTGTTTTTT.

This CDR3 is CASSLLGSRKTQYF. The DNA of the CDR3 is TGTGCCAGCAGTTTACTTGGATCGAGGAAGACCCAGTACTTC. V gene TRBV28 combines with J gene TRBJ2-5, with D unresolved. Trimming took 2 bases from V and 6 from J, leaving 13 bases between them. Looked up from germline, CDR1 is MDHEN and CDR2 is SYDVKM. The length of the CDR3 is 14 residues.

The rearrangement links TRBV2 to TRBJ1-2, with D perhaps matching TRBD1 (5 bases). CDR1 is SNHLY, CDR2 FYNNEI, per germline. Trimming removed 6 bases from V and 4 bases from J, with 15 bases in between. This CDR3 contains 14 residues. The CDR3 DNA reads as TGTGCCAGCAGCGAATTAGGGGACCGCTATGGCTACACCTTC. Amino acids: CASSELGDRYGYTF.

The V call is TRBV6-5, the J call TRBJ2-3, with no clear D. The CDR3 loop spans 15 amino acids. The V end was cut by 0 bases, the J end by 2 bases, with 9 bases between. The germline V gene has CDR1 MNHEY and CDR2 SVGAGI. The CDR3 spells CASSYSGSSTDTQYF. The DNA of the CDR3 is TGTGCCAGCAGTTACTCCGGCAGCTCCACAGATACGCAGTATTTT.

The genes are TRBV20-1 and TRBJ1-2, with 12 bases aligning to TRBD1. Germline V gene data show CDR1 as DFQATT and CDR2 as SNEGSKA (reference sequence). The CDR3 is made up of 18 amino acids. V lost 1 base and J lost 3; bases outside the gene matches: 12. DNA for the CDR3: TGCAGTGCTAGAGGGAAACCGGGACAGGGGGCTTGGGACTATGGCTACACCTTC. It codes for CSARGKPGQGAWDYGYTF.